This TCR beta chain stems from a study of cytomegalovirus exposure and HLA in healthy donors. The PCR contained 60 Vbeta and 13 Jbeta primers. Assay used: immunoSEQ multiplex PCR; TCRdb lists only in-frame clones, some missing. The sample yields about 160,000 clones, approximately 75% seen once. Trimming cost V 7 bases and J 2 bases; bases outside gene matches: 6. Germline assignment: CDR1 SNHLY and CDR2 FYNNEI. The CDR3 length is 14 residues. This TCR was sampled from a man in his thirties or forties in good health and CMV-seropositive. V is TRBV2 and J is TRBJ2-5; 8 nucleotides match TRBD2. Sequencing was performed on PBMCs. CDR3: CASMERGTQETQYF. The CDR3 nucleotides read TGTGCCAGCATGGAGCGGGGGACACAAGAGACCCAGTACTTC.